The sequence of this T cell receptor beta chain was determined in a study of patients and donors after allogeneic stem cell transplantation. MiXCR was run by TCRdb on the RT-PCR reads, yielding one entry per CDR3 protein. The sample contains about 150,000 distinct CDR3 sequences, about two fifths of which appear only once. CDR3 length: 15 residues. V lost 0 bases and J lost 8, with 17 bases in between. Germline CDR1 and CDR2: DFQATT and SNEGSKA (reference sequence). This clonotype was seen more than once but under ten times. The TCR comes from a human donor who was either an allogeneic HSCT recipient or a stem cell or donor lymphocyte infusion donor (not recorded which). It is not recorded whose cells these are; they may come from a transplant donor. The source material was blood, either unsorted or a sorted T cell fraction (not recorded which). The genes are TRBV20-1 and TRBJ2-1, with a weak D call TRBD1 (5 bases). CDR3 coding DNA: TGCAGTGCTAGAGATAACAGGTTTTTAAGGGATGAGCAGTTCTTC. It yields the protein CSARDNRFLRDEQFF.